This T cell receptor (beta chain) was recorded in a study of T cell responses to AZD1222 COVID-19 vaccine. For this clone: The antigen is unknown.

Measured with immunoSEQ multiplex PCR; TCRdb has only the in-frame clones, and not every one. The data show about 93,000 clones, with approximately 92% seen just once and under 3% held by the top ten. The CDR3 is made up of 15 amino acids. V shed 1 base and J 3 bases; nucleotides not matched to a gene: 3. CDR1 SGHTA and CDR2 FQGTGA come from the germline V gene. Overall study results and limits: Spike regions recognized by vaccine-associated CD4 TCRs spanned the protein, led by 160-218 and 743-854. Recipients of two AZD1222 doses showed rising Spike-specific TCR breadth and depth. The study identified only five to seven AZD1222 recipients as seropositive at baseline.

This TCR was sampled from an adult who received the AZD1222 COVID-19 vaccine. The sequenced sample was peripheral blood, obtained 28 days after the second AZD1222 dose. This rearrangement joins TRBV7-3 to TRBJ1-2; 9 bases map to TRBD1. This chain's CDR3 is CASSLMGQGYYGYTF. The CDR3 DNA reads TGTGCCAGCAGCTTAATGGGACAGGGATACTATGGCTACACCTTC. Combining the CDR3 with reference TRBV7-3 and TRBJ1-2 gives the whole variable domain GAGVSQTPSNKVTEKGKYVELRCDPISGHTALYWYRQSLGQGPEFLIYFQGTGAADDSGLPNDRFFAVRPEGSVSTLKIQRTERGDSAVYLCASSLMGQGYYGYTFGSGTRLTVV.